This paragraph reports one T cell receptor (beta chain). The antigen remains unidentified. The data were obtained in a study of cytomegalovirus exposure and HLA in healthy donors. Overall study findings and caveats: Most TCR beta V segments were productive about 90% or about 30% of the time in an earlier analysis.

The PCR used 60 Vbeta and 13 Jbeta primers. TCRdb's table, derived via immunoSEQ multiplex PCR, lists solely in-frame clones and lacks some. The data show over 95,000 clones, approximately 80% seen once. Trimming took 2 bases from V and 2 from J, leaving 4 bases between them. Looked up from germline, CDR1 is SGHAT and CDR2 is FQNNGV. The CDR3 covers 13 residues. The sample consisted of PBMCs. This receptor was obtained from a woman aged 18-29 years in good health and CMV-seronegative. This chain joins TRBV11-2 and TRBJ1-5; the D is unclear. CDR3 sequence reads: CASSLQGNQPQHF. The DNA of the CDR3 is TGTGCCAGCAGCTTACAGGGCAATCAGCCCCAGCATTTT.